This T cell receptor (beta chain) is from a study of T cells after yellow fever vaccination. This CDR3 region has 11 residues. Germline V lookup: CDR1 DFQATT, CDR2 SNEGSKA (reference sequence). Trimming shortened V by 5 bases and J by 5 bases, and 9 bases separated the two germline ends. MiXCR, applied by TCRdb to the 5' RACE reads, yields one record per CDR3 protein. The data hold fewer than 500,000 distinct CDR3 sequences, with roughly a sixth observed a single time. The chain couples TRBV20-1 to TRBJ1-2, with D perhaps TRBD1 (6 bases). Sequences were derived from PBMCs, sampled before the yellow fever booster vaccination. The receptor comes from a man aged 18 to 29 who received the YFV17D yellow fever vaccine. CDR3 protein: CSAPGAYGYTF. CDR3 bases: TGCAGTGCTCCGGGGGCTTATGGCTACACCTTC.